This T cell receptor beta chain appears in the sequencing data of a study of T cells after yellow fever vaccination. About the study: Where fractions had low cell numbers, libraries were prepared from them with the SMART-Seq v4 Ultra Low Input RNA kit. Overall study findings and caveats: Abundant clonotypes from the bulk population could get into FACS-sorted repertoires as contaminants.

The sample holds many counts of this clonotype. Its matching antigen is unknown. Generation of TCR cDNA used 5'RACE template switching (which added a universal primer site and UMIs). TCRdb re-derived calls from the 5' RACE reads in MiXCR, one entry per CDR3 protein. The table includes some 69,000 distinct CDR3 sequences, 5% to 6.5% detected once. V was trimmed by 3 bases and J by 0 bases, leaving 9 bases between them. The CDR3 covers 15 residues. Germline CDR1 reads KGHSH; CDR2 reads LQKENI. The sequence came from a man younger than 30 who received the YFV17D yellow fever vaccine. The specimen comprised CD4+ T cells sorted from PBMCs, sampled more than 13 days after the first yellow fever vaccination. This chain uses TRBV18 with TRBJ1-3; D might be TRBD1 (5 bases). CDR3 amino acids: CASSPLQVSGNTIYF. CDR3 in DNA: TGTGCCAGCTCACCCCTACAGGTCTCTGGAAACACCATATATTTT. Complete variable domain (other parts from reference TRBV18 and TRBJ1-3): NAGVMQNPRHLVRRRGQEARLRCSPMKGHSHVYWYRQLPEEGLKFMVYLQKENIIDESGMPKERFSAEFPKEGPSILRIQQVVRGDSAAYFCASSPLQVSGNTIYFGEGSWLTVV.